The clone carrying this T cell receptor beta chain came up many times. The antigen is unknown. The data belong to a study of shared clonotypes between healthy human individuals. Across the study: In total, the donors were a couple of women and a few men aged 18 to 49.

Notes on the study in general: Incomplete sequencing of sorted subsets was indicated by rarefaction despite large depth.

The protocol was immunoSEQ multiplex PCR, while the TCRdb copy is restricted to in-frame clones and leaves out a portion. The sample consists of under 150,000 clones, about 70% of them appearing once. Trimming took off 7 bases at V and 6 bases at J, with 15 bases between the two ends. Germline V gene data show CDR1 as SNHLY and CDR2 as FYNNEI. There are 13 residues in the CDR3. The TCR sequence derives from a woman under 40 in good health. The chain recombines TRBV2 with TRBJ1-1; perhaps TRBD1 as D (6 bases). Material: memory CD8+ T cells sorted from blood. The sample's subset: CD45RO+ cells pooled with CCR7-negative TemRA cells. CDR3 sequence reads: CASTGGAVPEAFF. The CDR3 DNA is TGTGCCAGCACGGGGGGCGCAGTCCCTGAAGCTTTCTTT.